Listed below are T cell receptor beta chains from one sample, sequenced in a study of Graves' ophthalmopathy and Graves' hyperthyroidism. From the multiplex PCR reads, TCRdb called clonotypes with MiXCR, one entry per CDR3 protein. The sample has about 620,000 distinct CDR3 sequences, around a fifth seen once. Sequenced input: peripheral blood. The receptor source for this set is a woman between 18 and 30 years old with stable Graves' hyperthyroidism. Some clones in this sample may be carry-over from other donors' samples. Each CDR3 is given with its conserved first and last residue. A D gene is named only where the DNA matches it firmly. Clone size appears in some rows only: once, few, many, or a class for an expanded clone.

TRBV5-1	-	many	TRBJ1-1	CASSRRDVPNTEAFF	TGCGCCAGCAGCCGTCGGGACGTTCCGAACACTGAAGCTTTCTTT
TRBV5-8	-	few	TRBJ2-5	CASSASWRRGEETQYF	TGTGCCAGCAGCGCATCATGGAGGCGCGGAGAAGAGACCCAGTACTTC
TRBV20-1	-	many	TRBJ2-7	CSAGPHPGYEQYF	TGCAGTGCTGGGCCTCATCCGGGCTACGAGCAGTACTTC
TRBV5-5	-	many	TRBJ1-6	CASSLRVYNSPLHF	TGTGCCAGCAGCTTGCGGGTCTATAATTCACCCCTCCACTTT
TRBV29-1	TRBD1	many	TRBJ1-5	CSVATGLSNQPQHF	TGCAGCGTTGCGACAGGGTTGAGCAATCAGCCCCAGCATTTT
TRBV4-2	-	many	TRBJ1-1	CASSQVGGMNTEAFF	TGTGCCAGCAGCCAAGTAGGCGGTATGAACACTGAAGCTTTCTTT
TRBV7-9	-	-	TRBJ1-5	CASSSSGDRQPQHF	TGTGCCAGCAGCTCTTCAGGGGATCGTCAGCCCCAGCATTTT
TRBV28	-	many	TRBJ1-1	CASSSHSYRNTEAFF	TGTGCCAGCAGCTCCCACAGCTACCGGAACACTGAAGCTTTCTTT
TRBV20-1	TRBD2	few	TRBJ2-2	CSARGLAGDRSGELFF	TGCAGTGCTAGAGGACTAGCGGGAGACCGGAGCGGGGAGCTGTTTTTT
TRBV15	-	-	TRBJ1-5	CATSRVPSPSDRSNQPQHF	TGTGCCACCAGCAGAGTCCCCTCCCCATCCGACAGAAGCAATCAGCCCCAGCATTTT
TRBV6-2/TRBV6-3	-	few	TRBJ1-5	CASGPTNSNQPQHF	TGTGCCAGCGGTCCCACGAATAGCAATCAGCCCCAGCATTTT
TRBV28	TRBD2	few	TRBJ2-7	CASSFAGGPKEQYF	TGTGCCAGCAGTTTTGCGGGAGGGCCGAAAGAGCAGTACTTC
TRBV18	-	many	TRBJ1-1	CASSPPFWGFTEAFF	TGTGCCAGCTCACCACCCTTTTGGGGATTCACTGAAGCTTTCTTT
TRBV19	-	-	TRBJ2-5	CASSTSGQGGETQYF	TGTGCCAGTAGTACCTCTGGGCAGGGCGGAGAGACCCAGTACTTC
TRBV7-2	-	-	TRBJ2-2	CASSQSSAAGELFF	TGTGCCAGCAGCCAATCCAGCGCCGCCGGGGAGCTGTTTTTT
TRBV29-1	-	once	TRBJ1-1	CSVHRRAEAFF	TGCAGCGTGCATCGTAGGGCTGAAGCTTTCTTT
TRBV20-1	-	few	TRBJ2-5	CSVQLGETQYF	TGCAGTGTGCAGCTCGGGGAGACCCAGTACTTC
TRBV30	-	few	TRBJ1-2	CASTAGEIYGYTF	TGTGCCTCCACCGCGGGGGAAATCTATGGCTACACCTTC
TRBV12-3/TRBV12-4	-	-	TRBJ1-1	CASTLVRNTEAFF	TGTGCCAGCACCTTGGTTAGAAACACTGAAGCTTTCTTT
TRBV19	-	-	TRBJ1-2	CASSTGTAVMGYTF	TGTGCCAGTAGTACGGGGACCGCGGTGATGGGCTACACCTTC
TRBV30	-	few	TRBJ1-1	CAWSWEVNTEAFF	TGTGCCTGGAGTTGGGAGGTTAACACTGAAGCTTTCTTT
TRBV12-3/TRBV12-4	-	-	TRBJ2-5	CASMRADQETQYF	TGTGCCAGCATGCGGGCCGACCAAGAGACCCAGTACTTC
TRBV6-2/TRBV6-3	-	-	TRBJ1-5	CASSYRHSGLNQPQHF	TGTGCCAGCAGTTACAGGCATTCGGGCCTCAATCAGCCCCAGCATTTT
TRBV7-2	-	many	TRBJ2-7	CASSFPSYEQYF	TGTGCCAGCAGCTTTCCCTCCTACGAGCAGTACTTC
TRBV5-1	-	-	TRBJ1-1	CASSGSGETEAFF	TGCGCCAGCAGCGGCTCGGGTGAGACTGAAGCTTTCTTT
TRBV29-1	-	once	TRBJ1-2	CSVEMVGEYGYTF	TGCAGCGTTGAGATGGTAGGGGAGTATGGCTACACCTTC
TRBV19	-	-	TRBJ2-7	CASSIKSGRGYEQYF	TGTGCCAGTAGTATAAAATCTGGCAGGGGATACGAGCAGTACTTC
TRBV27	-	-	TRBJ1-1	CASGEGRITEAFF	TGTGCCAGCGGCGAAGGCCGGATCACTGAAGCTTTCTTT
TRBV27	-	many	TRBJ1-6	CASSLFLSDLNSPLHF	TGTGCCAGCAGTTTATTTTTATCGGACCTTAATTCACCCCTCCACTTT
TRBV7-9	-	many	TRBJ2-5	CALSIMETQYF	TGTGCCCTTTCGATCATGGAGACCCAGTACTTC
TRBV24-1	TRBD1	many	TRBJ2-4	CATSDKITTGTGNSKNIQYF	TGTGCCACCAGTGACAAAATTACCACCGGGACAGGGAATTCCAAAAACATTCAGTACTTC